This T cell receptor beta chain derives from a study of shared clonotypes between healthy human individuals. Study outcomes and limitations: Richness estimates generally favored naive over memory subsets. Sorted-subset samples were not fully sequenced, rarefaction indicated. Investigators expected sequencing depth to affect clonotype sharing among donors.

A remark on this clone: Antigen unknown.

Per the original methods: ImmunoSEQ only sent back junction sequences with no quality scores, so filtering was done differently. Produced via immunoSEQ multiplex PCR; TCRdb's table is partial and in-frame only. Clone size and the V and J calls come from that table; the DNA yielded D and trimming. The sample yields some 1.5 million clones, roughly 96% seen once. With 2 bases removed from V and 7 bases from J, the gap between germline ends came to 17 bases. The germline CDR1 and CDR2 sequences are MNHEY and SVGAGI. This CDR3 is 15 amino acids long. Sequencing was performed on naive CD4+ T cells sorted from blood. Subset specified: CD45RA+ positively selected. The J gene is TRBJ1-2, the V gene TRBV6-5; D is uncertain. The TCR originated in a man under 40 in good health. Here the CDR3 reads CASSYEVVNVRGYTF. The CDR3 DNA follows: TGTGCCAGCAGTTACGAGGTGGTGAACGTTCGTGGCTACACCTTC.